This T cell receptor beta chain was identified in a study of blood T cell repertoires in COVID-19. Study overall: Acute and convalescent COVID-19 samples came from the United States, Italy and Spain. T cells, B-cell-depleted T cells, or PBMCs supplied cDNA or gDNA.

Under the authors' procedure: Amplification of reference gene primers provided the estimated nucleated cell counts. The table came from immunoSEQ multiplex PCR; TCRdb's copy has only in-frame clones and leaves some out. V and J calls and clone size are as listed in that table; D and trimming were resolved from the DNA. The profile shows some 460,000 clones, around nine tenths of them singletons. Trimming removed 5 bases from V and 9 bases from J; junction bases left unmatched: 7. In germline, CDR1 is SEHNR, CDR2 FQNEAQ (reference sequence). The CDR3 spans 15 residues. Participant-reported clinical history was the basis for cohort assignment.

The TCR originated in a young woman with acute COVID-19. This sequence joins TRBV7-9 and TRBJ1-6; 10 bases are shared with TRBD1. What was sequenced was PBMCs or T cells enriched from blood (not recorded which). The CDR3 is CASSKTGGESSPLHF. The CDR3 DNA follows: TGTGCCAGCAGCAAGACAGGGGGCGAGAGTTCACCCCTCCACTTT.